Sequencing of this TCR beta chain was carried out in a study of blood T cell repertoires in COVID-19. Study details: Sample material is recorded as cDNA or gDNA derived from T cells, B-cell-depleted T cells, or PBMCs.

The CDR3 is 13 residues long. The V gene's germline CDR1 is SGHRS and CDR2 YFSETQ. V was clipped by 5 bases and J by 4 bases, with 12 bases between them. The authors' processing: Quantification of nucleated cells was approximated via reference gene primer amplification. Assay used: immunoSEQ multiplex PCR; TCRdb lists only in-frame clones, some missing. Clonal size and the V and J genes are those of that table, whereas D and trimming came from the DNA. The sample holds hundreds of thousands of clones, 89% seen once. The TCR comes from a man aged 18 to 30 with COVID-19, enrolled during active disease. The genes are TRBV5-1 and TRBJ2-5; D gene ambiguous. The sample comprised peripheral blood. CDR3 loop: CASSNPGLETQYF. CDR3 in DNA: TGCGCCAGCAGTAACCCTGGGCTAGAGACCCAGTACTTC.